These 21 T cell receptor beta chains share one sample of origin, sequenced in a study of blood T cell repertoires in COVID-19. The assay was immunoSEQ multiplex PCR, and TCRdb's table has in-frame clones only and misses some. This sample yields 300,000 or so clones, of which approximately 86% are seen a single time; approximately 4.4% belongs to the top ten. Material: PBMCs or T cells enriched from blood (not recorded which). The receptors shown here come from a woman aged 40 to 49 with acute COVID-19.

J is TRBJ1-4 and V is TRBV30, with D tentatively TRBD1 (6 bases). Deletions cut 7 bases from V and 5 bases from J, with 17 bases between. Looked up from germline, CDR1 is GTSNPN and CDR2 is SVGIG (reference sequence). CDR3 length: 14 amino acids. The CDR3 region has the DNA TGTGCCTCCCGAAACAGGGACCAGAATGAAAAACTGTTTTTT. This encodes CASRNRDQNEKLFF.

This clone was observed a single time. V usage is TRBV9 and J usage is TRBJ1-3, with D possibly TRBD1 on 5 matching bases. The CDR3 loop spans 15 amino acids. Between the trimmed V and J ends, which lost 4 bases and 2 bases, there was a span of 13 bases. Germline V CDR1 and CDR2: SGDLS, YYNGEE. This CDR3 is CASSIDSIAGNTIYF. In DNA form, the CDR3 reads TGTGCCAGCAGCATCGACAGCATTGCTGGAAACACCATATATTTT. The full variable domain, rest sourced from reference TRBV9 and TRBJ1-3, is DSGVTQTPKHLITATGQRVTLRCSPRSGDLSVYWYQQSLDQGLQFLIQYYNGEERAKGNILERFSAQQFPDLHSELNLSSLELGDSALYFCASSIDSIAGNTIYFGEGSWLTVV.

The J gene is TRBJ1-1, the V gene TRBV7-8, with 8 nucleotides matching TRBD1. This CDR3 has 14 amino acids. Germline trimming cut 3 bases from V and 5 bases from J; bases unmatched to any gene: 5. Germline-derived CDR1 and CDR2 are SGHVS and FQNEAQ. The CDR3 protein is CASSFDRGWTEAFF. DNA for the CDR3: TGTGCCAGCAGCTTCGACAGGGGTTGGACTGAAGCTTTCTTT.

In DNA, the CDR3 is TGTGCCAGCAAAATTACAGGGGGGCGCACAGATACGCAGTATTTT. This codes for CASKITGGRTDTQYF. The chain couples TRBV6-5 to TRBJ2-3; the match to TRBD1 covers 8 bases. Germline V gene lookup returns CDR1 MNHEY and CDR2 SVGAGI. The CDR3 runs 15 residues. The trim removed 7 bases at V and 1 base at J, leaving 7 bases unmatched.

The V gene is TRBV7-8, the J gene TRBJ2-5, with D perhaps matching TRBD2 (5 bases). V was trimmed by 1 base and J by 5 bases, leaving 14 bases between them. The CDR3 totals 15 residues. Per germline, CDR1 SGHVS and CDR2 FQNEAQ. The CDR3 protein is CASSLVGVSKETQYF. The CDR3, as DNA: TGTGCCAGCAGCTTAGTCGGGGTCAGTAAGGAGACCCAGTACTTC. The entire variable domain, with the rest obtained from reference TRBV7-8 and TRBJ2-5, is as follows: GAGVSQSPRYKVAKRGQDVALRCDPISGHVSLFWYQQALGQGPEFLTYFQNEAQLDKSGLPSDRFFAERPEGSVSTLKIQRTQQEDSAVYLCASSLVGVSKETQYFGPGTRLLVL.

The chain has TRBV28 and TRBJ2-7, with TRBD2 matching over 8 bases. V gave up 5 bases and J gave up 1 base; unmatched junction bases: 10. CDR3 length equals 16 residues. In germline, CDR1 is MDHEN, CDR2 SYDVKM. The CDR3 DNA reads TGTGCCAGCAGTAAAAAGCGGGAGATCGCATCCTACGAGCAGTACTTC. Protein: CASSKKREIASYEQYF. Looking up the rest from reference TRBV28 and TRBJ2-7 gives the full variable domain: DVKVTQSSRYLVKRTGEKVFLECVQDMDHENMFWYRQDPGLGLRLIYFSYDVKMKEKGDIPEGYSVSREKKERFSLILESASTNQTSMYLCASSKKREIASYEQYFGPGTRLTVT.

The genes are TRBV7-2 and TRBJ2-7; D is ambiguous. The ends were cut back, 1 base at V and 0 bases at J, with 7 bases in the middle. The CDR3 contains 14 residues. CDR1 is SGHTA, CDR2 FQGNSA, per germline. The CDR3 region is CASSLGTASYEQYF. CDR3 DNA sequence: TGTGCCAGCAGCTTAGGCACAGCCTCCTACGAGCAGTACTTC.

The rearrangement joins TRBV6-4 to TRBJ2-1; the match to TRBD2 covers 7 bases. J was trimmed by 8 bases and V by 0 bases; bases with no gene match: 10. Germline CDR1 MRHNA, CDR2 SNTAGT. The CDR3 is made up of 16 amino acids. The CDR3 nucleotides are TGTGCCAGCAGTGACTCCGGCGGGAGAATTCGCGATGAGCAGTTCTTC. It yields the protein CASSDSGGRIRDEQFF.

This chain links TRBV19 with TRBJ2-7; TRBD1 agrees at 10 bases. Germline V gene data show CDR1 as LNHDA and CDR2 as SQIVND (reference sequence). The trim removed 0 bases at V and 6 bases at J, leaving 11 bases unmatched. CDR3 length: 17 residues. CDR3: CASSIEFGDRGPSEQYF. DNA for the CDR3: TGTGCCAGTAGTATAGAGTTCGGCGACAGGGGGCCCTCCGAGCAGTACTTC.

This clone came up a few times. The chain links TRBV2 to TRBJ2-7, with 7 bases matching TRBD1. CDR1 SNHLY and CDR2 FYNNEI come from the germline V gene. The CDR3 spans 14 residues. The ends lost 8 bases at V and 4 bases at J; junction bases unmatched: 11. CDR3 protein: CASHPDRVGYEQYF. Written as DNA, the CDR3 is TGTGCCAGCCACCCTGACAGGGTGGGTTACGAGCAGTACTTC.

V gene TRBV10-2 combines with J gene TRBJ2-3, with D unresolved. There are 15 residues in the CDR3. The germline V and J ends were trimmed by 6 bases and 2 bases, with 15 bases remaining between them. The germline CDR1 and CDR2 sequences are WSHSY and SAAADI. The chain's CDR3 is CASRESPVSTDTQYF. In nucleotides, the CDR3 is TGCGCCAGCAGGGAGAGCCCCGTTTCCACAGATACGCAGTATTTT.

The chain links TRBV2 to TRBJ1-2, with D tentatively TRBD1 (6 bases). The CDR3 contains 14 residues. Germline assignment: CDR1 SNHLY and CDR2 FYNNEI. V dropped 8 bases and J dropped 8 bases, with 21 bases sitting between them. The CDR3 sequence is CASSYRQAWRGYTF. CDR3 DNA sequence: TGTGCCAGCTCCTACAGACAGGCCTGGCGGGGCTACACCTTC.

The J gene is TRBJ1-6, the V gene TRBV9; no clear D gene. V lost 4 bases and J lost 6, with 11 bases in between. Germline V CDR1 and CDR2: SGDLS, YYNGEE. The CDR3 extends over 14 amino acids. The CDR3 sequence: CASSLEGGNSPLHF. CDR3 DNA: TGTGCCAGCAGCCTGGAGGGAGGTAATTCACCCCTCCACTTT.

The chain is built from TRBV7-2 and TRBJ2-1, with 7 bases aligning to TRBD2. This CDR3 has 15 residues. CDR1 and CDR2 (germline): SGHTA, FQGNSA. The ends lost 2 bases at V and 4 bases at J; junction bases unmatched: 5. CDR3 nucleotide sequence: TGTGCCAGCAGCTTATCGGGAGGTCCTTACAATGAGCAGTTCTTC. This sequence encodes CASSLSGGPYNEQFF.

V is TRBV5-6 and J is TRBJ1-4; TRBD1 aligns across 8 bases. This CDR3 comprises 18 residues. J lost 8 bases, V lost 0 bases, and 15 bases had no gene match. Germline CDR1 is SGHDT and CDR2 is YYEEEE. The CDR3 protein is CASSLAGKRQGIPEKLFF. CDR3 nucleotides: TGTGCCAGCAGCTTGGCCGGTAAAAGACAGGGGATACCCGAAAAACTGTTTTTT. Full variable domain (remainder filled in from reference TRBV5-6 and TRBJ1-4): DAGVTQSPTHLIKTRGQQVTLRCSPKSGHDTVSWYQQALGQGPQFIFQYYEEEERQRGNFPDRFSGHQFPNYSSELNVNALLLGDSALYLCASSLAGKRQGIPEKLFFGSGTQLSVL.

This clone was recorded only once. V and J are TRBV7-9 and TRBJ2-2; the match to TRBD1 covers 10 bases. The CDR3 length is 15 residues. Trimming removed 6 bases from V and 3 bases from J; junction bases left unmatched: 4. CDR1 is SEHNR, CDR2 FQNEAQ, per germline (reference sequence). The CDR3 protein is CASRSGQGYTGELFF. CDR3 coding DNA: TGTGCCAGCAGATCGGGACAGGGGTACACCGGGGAGCTGTTTTTT.

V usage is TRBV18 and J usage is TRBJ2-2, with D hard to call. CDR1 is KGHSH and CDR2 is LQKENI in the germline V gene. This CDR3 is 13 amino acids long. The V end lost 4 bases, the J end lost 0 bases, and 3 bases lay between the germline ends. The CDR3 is CASSLSNTGELFF. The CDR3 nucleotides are TGTGCCAGCTCACTCTCGAACACCGGGGAGCTGTTTTTT.

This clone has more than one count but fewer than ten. DNA for the CDR3: TGTGCCATCAGGCTTACTAGCGGGATAGACACCGGGGAGCTGTTTTTT. Its protein product is CAIRLTSGIDTGELFF. This chain joins TRBV10-3 and TRBJ2-2, with 10 bases that match TRBD2. The junction had 7 bases not matched to a gene; V was cut back by 6 bases and J by 3 bases. The CDR3 has 16 residues. Germline CDR1 ENHRY, CDR2 SYGVKD.

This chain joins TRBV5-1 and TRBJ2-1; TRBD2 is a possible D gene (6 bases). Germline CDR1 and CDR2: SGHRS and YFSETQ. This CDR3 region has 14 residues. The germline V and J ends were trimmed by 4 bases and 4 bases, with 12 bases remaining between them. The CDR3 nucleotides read TGCGCCAGCAGCGAGCTTAGCGGTTACAATGAGCAGTTCTTC. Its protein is CASSELSGYNEQFF.

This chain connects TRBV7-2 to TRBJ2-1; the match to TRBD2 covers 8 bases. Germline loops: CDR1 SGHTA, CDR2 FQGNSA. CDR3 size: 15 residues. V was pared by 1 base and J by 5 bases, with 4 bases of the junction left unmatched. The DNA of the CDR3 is TGTGCCAGCAGCTTAGTTAGCGGGGTAAACAATGAGCAGTTCTTC. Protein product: CASSLVSGVNNEQFF.

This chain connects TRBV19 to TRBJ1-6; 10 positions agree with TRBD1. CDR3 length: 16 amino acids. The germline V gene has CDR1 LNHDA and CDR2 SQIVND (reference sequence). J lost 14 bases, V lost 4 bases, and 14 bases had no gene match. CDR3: CASSSYSRDRGTSLHF. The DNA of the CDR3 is TGTGCCAGTAGTAGCTATTCCCGGGACAGGGGAACCTCCCTCCACTTT.